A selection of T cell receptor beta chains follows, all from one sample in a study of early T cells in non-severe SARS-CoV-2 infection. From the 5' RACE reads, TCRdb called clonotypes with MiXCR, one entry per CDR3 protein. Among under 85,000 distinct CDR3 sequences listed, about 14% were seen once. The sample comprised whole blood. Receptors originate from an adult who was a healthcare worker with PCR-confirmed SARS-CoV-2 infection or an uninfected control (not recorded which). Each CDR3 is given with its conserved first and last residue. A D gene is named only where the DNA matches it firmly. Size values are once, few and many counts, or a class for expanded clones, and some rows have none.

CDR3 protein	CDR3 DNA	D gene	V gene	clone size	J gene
CASRRDRATGELFF	TGTGCCAGTAGGCGGGACAGGGCAACCGGGGAGCTGTTTTTT	TRBD1	TRBV19	NA	TRBJ2-2
CSVTGVQNTGELFF	TGCAGCGTGACAGGGGTCCAAAACACCGGGGAGCTGTTTTTT	TRBD1	TRBV29-1	NA	TRBJ2-2
CAISRDRNTGELFF	TGTGCCATCAGTCGGGACCGAAACACCGGGGAGCTGTTTTTT	NA	TRBV10-3	NA	TRBJ2-2
CASSLAGGRSYEQYF	TGTGCCAGCAGCTTAGCGGGGGGAAGGTCCTACGAGCAGTACTTC	TRBD2	TRBV28	NA	TRBJ2-7
CASSLTGGLPTDTQYF	TGTGCCAGCAGTCTCACAGGGGGCCTACCCACAGATACGCAGTATTTT	TRBD1	TRBV12-3/TRBV12-4	NA	TRBJ2-3
CSARDQIDGSPLHF	TGCAGTGCTAGAGATCAGATTGATGGCTCACCCCTCCACTTT	NA	TRBV20-1	NA	TRBJ1-6
CASSPRQGGIQYF	TGTGCCAGCAGTCCACGACAGGGCGGCATTCAGTACTTC	TRBD1	TRBV28	few	TRBJ2-4
CASSSGEPDTQYF	TGTGCCAGCAGCTCCGGGGAACCAGATACGCAGTATTTT	NA	TRBV11-3	NA	TRBJ2-3
CASTLAGDPGELFF	TGTGCCAGCACCCTAGCGGGGGATCCCGGGGAGCTGTTTTTT	TRBD2	TRBV11-2	few	TRBJ2-2
CASSLRTGTDTQYF	TGTGCCAGCAGCTTAAGGACGGGCACAGATACGCAGTATTTT	NA	TRBV11-3	NA	TRBJ2-3
CASSSGLSTDTQYF	TGCGCCAGCAGCTCGGGACTTAGCACAGATACGCAGTATTTT	NA	TRBV4-1	many	TRBJ2-3
CASRKTGTISSPLHF	TGTGCCAGCAGGAAAACCGGGACTATTTCTTCACCCCTCCACTTT	NA	TRBV6-1	few	TRBJ1-6
CASSLTGSTDTQYF	TGTGCCAGCAGCTTAACAGGATCCACAGATACGCAGTATTTT	NA	TRBV7-3	NA	TRBJ2-3
CASSPNGAPGRADTQYF	TGTGCCAGCAGTCCCAACGGGGCCCCAGGTCGGGCAGATACGCAGTATTTT	NA	TRBV25-1	many	TRBJ2-3
CASNLRDRAGEQYF	TGTGCCAGCAACCTCCGGGACAGGGCGGGCGAGCAGTACTTC	TRBD1	TRBV7-2	few	TRBJ2-7
CSATGTGGPDTQYF	TGCAGTGCTACCGGGACAGGGGGTCCAGATACGCAGTATTTT	TRBD1	TRBV20-1	NA	TRBJ2-3
CASSDQGQVAFF	TGTGCCAGCTCAGACCAGGGACAAGTGGCTTTCTTT	NA	TRBV18	few	TRBJ1-1
CAISESGDTQYF	TGTGCCATCAGTGAGTCAGGGGATACGCAGTATTTT	NA	TRBV10-3	few	TRBJ2-3
CASSLARGTLAGVFF	TGCGCCAGCAGCTTGGCCCGGGGGACCCTCGCTGGGGTTTTCTTT	NA	TRBV5-1	few	TRBJ1-1
CASGKDSLNTEAFF	TGTGCCAGCGGGAAAGACTCCCTGAACACTGAAGCTTTCTTT	NA	TRBV7-9	NA	TRBJ1-1
CSYRKSYNEQFF	TGCAGTTACAGGAAATCCTACAATGAGCAGTTCTTC	NA	TRBV29-1	few	TRBJ2-1
CASRERASGGYNEQFF	TGTGCCAGCAGAGAAAGGGCTAGCGGGGGTTACAATGAGCAGTTCTTC	TRBD2	TRBV2	few	TRBJ2-1
CSVEDLKTAYNEQFF	TGCAGCGTTGAAGATCTGAAGACAGCCTACAATGAGCAGTTCTTC	NA	TRBV29-1	NA	TRBJ2-1
CASSPRDRMSYEQYF	TGTGCCAGCTCACCCCGGGACAGGATGTCCTACGAGCAGTACTTC	TRBD1	TRBV18	NA	TRBJ2-7
CASSWTGPGHYGYTF	TGTGCCAGCAGCTGGACAGGGCCAGGGCACTATGGCTACACCTTC	TRBD1	TRBV5-6	few	TRBJ1-2
CASSSRAGDEQFF	TGTGCCAGCAGCTCCCGGGCCGGCGATGAGCAGTTCTTC	NA	TRBV7-7	NA	TRBJ2-1
CASSGTPDNSGNTIYF	TGCGCCAGCAGTGGGACTCCGGATAACTCTGGAAACACCATATATTTT	NA	TRBV5-1	few	TRBJ1-3
CASSQAGYQETQYF	TGTGCCAGCAGTCAAGCGGGGTACCAAGAGACCCAGTACTTC	TRBD2	TRBV2	many	TRBJ2-5
CATSVGAKNIQYF	TGTGCCACCAGCGTGGGAGCCAAAAACATTCAGTACTTC	NA	TRBV15	few	TRBJ2-4
CASSPSGEGQPQHF	TGTGCCAGCTCACCGTCGGGGGAAGGGCAGCCCCAGCATTTT	NA	TRBV18	few	TRBJ1-5
CASSSLRAPSDGYTF	TGTGCCAGCAGTTCACTCCGCGCCCCATCGGATGGCTACACCTTC	NA	TRBV28	NA	TRBJ1-2
CASSPGTGSDYEQYF	TGTGCCAGCAGCCCAGGGACAGGGAGTGACTACGAGCAGTACTTC	TRBD1	TRBV7-8	few	TRBJ2-7
CASSPRGSLGGEKLFF	TGTGCCAGCAGCCCAAGGGGGTCCCTAGGTGGCGAAAAACTGTTTTTT	NA	TRBV7-9	few	TRBJ1-4
CASSHPQGAGTSTQYF	TGTGCCAGCAGCCACCCCCAGGGTGCGGGAACTTCGACCCAGTACTTC	NA	TRBV4-2	few	TRBJ2-5
CASSRDSWGLYGYTF	TGTGCCAGCAGTCGGGACAGTTGGGGGCTCTATGGCTACACCTTC	TRBD1	TRBV12-3/TRBV12-4	NA	TRBJ1-2
CASSLVEQYF	TGTGCCAGCAGCTTAGTCGAGCAGTACTTC	NA	TRBV11-2	many	TRBJ2-7
CASSTQETQYF	TGTGCCAGCAGCACTCAAGAGACCCAGTACTTC	NA	TRBV3-1	many	TRBJ2-5
CASQGVQRDGYTF	TGTGCCAGCCAAGGGGTACAGCGAGATGGCTACACCTTC	NA	TRBV5-4	few	TRBJ1-2
CASSLSAGELFF	TGCGCCAGCAGCTTGAGCGCCGGGGAGCTGTTTTTT	NA	TRBV5-1	NA	TRBJ2-2
CASSQARGSTEAFF	TGTGCCAGCAGCCAAGCGCGGGGGAGTACTGAAGCTTTCTTT	NA	TRBV14	NA	TRBJ1-1
CASSLGDFISADTQYF	TGTGCCAGCAGCTTAGGGGACTTCATAAGCGCAGATACGCAGTATTTT	NA	TRBV5-5	few	TRBJ2-3
CASKHRDRPNQPQHF	TGCGCCAGCAAACACCGGGACAGGCCTAATCAGCCCCAGCATTTT	TRBD1	TRBV4-1	few	TRBJ1-5
CASSLASTGKSYNEQFF	TGCGCCAGCAGCTTGGCCTCGACAGGGAAATCTTACAATGAGCAGTTCTTC	TRBD1	TRBV5-1	few	TRBJ2-1
CASSGPTAGYQPQHF	TGTGCCAGCAGTGGTCCGACTGCGGGGTATCAGCCCCAGCATTTT	NA	TRBV28	NA	TRBJ1-5
CASSLRGRGTFYGYTF	TGTGCCAGCAGTCTCAGGGGCAGGGGCACCTTCTATGGCTACACCTTC	NA	TRBV6-6	few	TRBJ1-2
CASSLGQHTDTQYF	TGTGCCAGCAGCCTAGGACAGCACACAGATACGCAGTATTTT	NA	TRBV7-2	few	TRBJ2-3
CASRLIRNPLRFTEAFF	TGTGCCAGCAGACTGATTCGGAACCCCTTAAGATTTACTGAAGCTTTCTTT	NA	TRBV28	NA	TRBJ1-1
CASSLRDSEPGGEQYF	TGTGCCAGCAGCCTCCGGGACAGCGAACCGGGAGGCGAGCAGTACTTC	NA	TRBV7-8	many	TRBJ2-7
CAISAGLRGTDTQYF	TGTGCCATCAGCGCAGGGCTACGCGGCACAGATACGCAGTATTTT	NA	TRBV10-3	NA	TRBJ2-3
CSVDRTDTQYF	TGCAGCGTTGACAGAACAGATACGCAGTATTTT	NA	TRBV29-1	few	TRBJ2-3
CASSFRDGHTEAFF	TGCGCCAGCAGCTTCCGGGACGGCCACACTGAAGCTTTCTTT	NA	TRBV4-1	NA	TRBJ1-1
CASSRTDDVGNIQYF	TGTGCCAGCAGCCGGACAGACGATGTGGGAAACATTCAGTACTTC	NA	TRBV5-5	NA	TRBJ2-4
CASSTPAAGANVLTF	TGTGCCAGCAGCACCCCGGCTGCTGGGGCCAACGTCCTGACTTTC	NA	TRBV5-4	few	TRBJ2-6
CASSKTGHYTGELFF	TGTGCCAGCAGCAAGACAGGACACTACACCGGGGAGCTGTTTTTT	NA	TRBV6-6	few	TRBJ2-2